These 30 T cell receptor beta chains share one sample of origin, sequenced in a study of shared clonotypes between healthy human individuals. The naive CD8 fraction comprised CD45RO-negative cells positively selected for CCR7 and excluded terminally differentiated effector memory CD45RA+ cells. The assay was immunoSEQ multiplex PCR, and TCRdb's table has in-frame clones only and misses some. The table records under 1 million clones, about 92% of them present only once. Material for sequencing was naive CD8+ T cells sorted from blood. These receptor sequences come from a man in his thirties or forties in good health.

The chain combines TRBV7-2 with TRBJ1-3, with 10 bases matching TRBD1. Germline V gene data show CDR1 as SGHTA and CDR2 as FQGNSA. This CDR3 is built from 14 residues. With V trimmed by 3 bases and J by 8 bases, 4 bases remained unmatched. Here the CDR3 reads CASSLGTGVDTIYF. The CDR3 DNA sequence: TGTGCCAGCAGCTTGGGGACAGGGGTTGACACCATATATTTT.

V usage is TRBV5-5 and J usage is TRBJ1-2; weak D call: TRBD1 (5 bases). V was shortened by 6 bases and J by 4 bases, with 19 bases between the two germline ends. The CDR3 is 15 residues long. Germline V lookup: CDR1 SGHKS, CDR2 YYEKEE (reference sequence). CDR3 in DNA: TGTGCCAGCACCCCCGCGATAGGGACGGGCTATGGCTACACCTTC. Protein sequence: CASTPAIGTGYGYTF.

The rearrangement joins TRBV6-1 to TRBJ2-7, with D uncertain. The CDR3 contains 12 residues. Germline V gene sequence: CDR1 MNHNS, CDR2 SASEGT. Trimming pared 4 bases from V and 9 bases from J, leaving 13 bases between. The CDR3, as DNA: TGTGCCAGCAGTGTCCCCAACCACCGGCAGTACTTC. It specifies CASSVPNHRQYF.

The chain links TRBV4-1 to TRBJ2-3; TRBD2 might be the D (5 bases). The CDR3 has 15 residues. CDR1 MGHRA and CDR2 YSYEKL come from the germline V gene. V lost 1 base to trimming and J lost 2 bases, with 10 bases between them. The CDR3 DNA follows: TGCGCCAGCAGCCAAGTTCCTAGCCTCACAGATACGCAGTATTTT. As protein: CASSQVPSLTDTQYF.

Details on this clone: A much bigger clone sits one base away, suggesting this may be a read error. This chain joins TRBV7-9 and TRBJ2-7, with D perhaps matching TRBD1 (7 bases). Germline-derived CDR1 and CDR2 are SEHNR and FQNEAQ (reference sequence). V lost 8 bases to trimming and J lost 0 bases, with 11 bases between them. The CDR3 has 13 residues. CDR3 sequence (DNA): TGTGCCAGCGGCGGGACAGACTCCTACGAGCAGTACTTC. Protein sequence: CASGGTDSYEQYF.

This chain uses TRBV28 with TRBJ2-7; D is uncertain. Trimming removed 5 bases from V and 7 bases from J, with 12 bases in between. Germline V gives CDR1 MDHEN, CDR2 SYDVKM. The CDR3 totals 12 residues. The CDR3 is CASSTSHFEQYF. In nucleotides, the CDR3 is TGTGCCAGCAGTACCTCCCACTTTGAGCAGTACTTC.

The rearrangement uses TRBV28 and TRBJ2-1, with 9 bases that match TRBD2. J lost 0 bases, V lost 6 bases, and 3 bases had no gene match. CDR1 and CDR2 from the germline V gene are MDHEN and SYDVKM. CDR3 length: 15 residues. The CDR3 nucleotides are TGTGCCAGCAGCCCTAGCGGGGACTCCTACAATGAGCAGTTCTTC. It encodes CASSPSGDSYNEQFF.

The chain's CDR3 is CASSLGVGGKETQYF. CDR3 DNA: TGTGCCAGCAGCTTAGGAGTTGGGGGGAAAGAGACCCAGTACTTC. This sequence joins TRBV7-6 and TRBJ2-5; perhaps TRBD2 as D (6 bases). The CDR3 totals 15 residues. V lost 1 base and J lost 3, with 12 bases in between. In germline, CDR1 is SGHVS, CDR2 FNYEAQ. Filled out from reference TRBV7-6 and TRBJ2-5, the complete variable domain reads GAGVSQSPRYKVTKRGQDVALRCDPISGHVSLYWYRQALGQGPEFLTYFNYEAQQDKSGLPNDRFSAERPEGSISTLTIQRTEQRDSAMYRCASSLGVGGKETQYFGPGTRLLVL.

The rearrangement joins TRBV6-5 to TRBJ2-3; D may be TRBD1 or TRBD2 (5 bases each). The V and J ends lost 2 bases and 7 bases respectively, with 16 bases between them. CDR1 and CDR2 from the germline V gene are MNHEY and SVGAGI. There are 15 residues in the CDR3. CDR3 residues: CASSYPGTRRYTQYF. As DNA, the CDR3 is TGTGCCAGCAGTTACCCTGGGACCCGGCGGTATACGCAGTATTTT.

CDR3 coding DNA: TGTGCCAGCAGCTTAGCGCAAGGCGGGGAGTTCCAAGAGACCCAGTACTTC. Encoded protein: CASSLAQGGEFQETQYF. The chain uses TRBV7-6 and TRBJ2-5, with D tentatively TRBD2 (6 bases). With 0 bases removed from V and 1 base from J, the gap between germline ends came to 15 bases. CDR3 size: 17 residues. Germline V gene sequence: CDR1 SGHVS, CDR2 FNYEAQ. The full variable domain, in which reference TRBV7-6 and TRBJ2-5 provide the parts outside the CDR3, is GAGVSQSPRYKVTKRGQDVALRCDPISGHVSLYWYRQALGQGPEFLTYFNYEAQQDKSGLPNDRFSAERPEGSISTLTIQRTEQRDSAMYRCASSLAQGGEFQETQYFGPGTRLLVL.

Comment on this clone: This CDR3 is also generated by other DNA sequences in the sample. This chain connects TRBV19 to TRBJ2-1; 11 nucleotides line up with TRBD2. The CDR3 extends over 15 amino acids. The germline gives CDR1 LNHDA, CDR2 SQIVND (reference sequence). After removal of 5 bases from V and 4 bases from J, the junction contained 4 bases not matched to a gene. CDR3 nucleotide sequence: TGTGCCAGTAGTCCAGGGACTAGCGGATACAATGAGCAGTTCTTC. Amino acids: CASSPGTSGYNEQFF.

This sequence joins TRBV15 and TRBJ1-5; 7 bases fit TRBD1. The CDR3 is made up of 17 amino acids. CDR1 is LNHNV, CDR2 YYDKDF, per germline (reference sequence). The trim removed 0 bases at V and 2 bases at J, leaving 7 bases unmatched. Written as DNA, the CDR3 is TGTGCCACCAGCAGAGAAATCCTCACAGGGGGCAATCAGCCCCAGCATTTT. Its translation is CATSREILTGGNQPQHF.

This sequence joins TRBV27 and TRBJ2-7, with a tentative D call TRBD2 (5 bases). Germline V gives CDR1 MNHEY, CDR2 SMNVEV (reference sequence). The CDR3 extends over 15 amino acids. V gave up 0 bases and J gave up 3 bases, with 12 bases separating them. The chain's CDR3 is CASSLSDGGGYEQYF. The CDR3 bases are TGTGCCAGCAGTTTATCCGATGGAGGAGGCTACGAGCAGTACTTC.

The CDR3 spells CAIRSGRPTDTQYF. The CDR3 nucleotides are TGTGCCATACGGAGCGGGAGGCCCACAGATACGCAGTATTTT. The chain combines TRBV10-3 with TRBJ2-3, with TRBD2 matching 9 bases. CDR1 ENHRY and CDR2 SYGVKD come from the germline V gene. The CDR3 consists of 14 residues. J was trimmed by 2 bases and V by 9 bases; bases with no gene match: 6.

This chain joins TRBV9 and TRBJ2-3, with 8 bases identical to TRBD2. The CDR3 loop spans 15 amino acids. With 0 bases clipped from V and 3 bases from J, the junction kept 3 bases outside the gene matches. The germline gives CDR1 SGDLS, CDR2 YYNGEE. DNA of the CDR3: TGTGCCAGCAGCGTAGATGGCGGGAGGACAGATACGCAGTATTTT. Its translation is CASSVDGGRTDTQYF.

Regarding this clone: The same CDR3 is also encoded by other DNA sequences in this sample. The rearrangement links TRBV6-6 to TRBJ1-2; D is perhaps TRBD1 (5 bases). Germline CDR1 reads MNHNY; CDR2 reads SVGAGI (reference sequence). The CDR3 extends over 12 amino acids. The germline V and J ends were trimmed by 6 bases and 3 bases, with 8 bases remaining between them. CDR3 sequence (DNA): TGTGCCAGCAGGGGGACGGACTATGGCTACACCTTC. This encodes CASRGTDYGYTF.

The rearrangement uses TRBV7-8 and TRBJ2-1, with 8 nucleotides matching TRBD2. This CDR3 has 15 amino acids. Losses at the gene ends were 5 bases for V and 0 bases for J; bases not matched to a gene: 3. Germline V gene lookup returns CDR1 SGHVS and CDR2 FQNEAQ. Written as DNA, the CDR3 is TGTGCCAGCAGCGGTGGACTAGCCTCCTACAATGAGCAGTTCTTC. Translating gives CASSGGLASYNEQFF.

Comments on this clone: This CDR3 is also generated by other DNA sequences in the sample. The rearrangement joins TRBV9 to TRBJ2-2, with D unclear. With 0 bases removed from V and 7 bases from J, the gap between germline ends came to 7 bases. Germline V gene sequence: CDR1 SGDLS, CDR2 YYNGEE. This CDR3 contains 13 residues. The CDR3 nucleotides read TGTGCCAGCAGCGTAGGGGGTAGCGGGGAGCTGTTTTTT. It specifies CASSVGGSGELFF.

In its sample, this clone was seen once. CDR3 residues: CASSFDRGDEQYF. The CDR3 region has the DNA TGCGCCAGCAGCTTCGACAGGGGGGACGAGCAGTACTTC. The gene calls are TRBV5-1 and TRBJ2-7; TRBD1 aligns across 9 bases. Looked up from germline, CDR1 is SGHRS and CDR2 is YFSETQ. The CDR3 sequence is 13 residues long. V lost 2 bases to trimming and J lost 5 bases; unmatched junction nucleotides: 2.

CDR3 bases: TGCGCCAGCAGCCCAGGGGGGTTGAGCGGGAGCGACACCGGGGAGCTGTTTTTT. Amino acid sequence: CASSPGGLSGSDTGELFF. The chain couples TRBV4-1 to TRBJ2-2; D perhaps matches TRBD2 (8 bases). The CDR3 contains 18 residues. V was shortened by 4 bases and J by 3 bases, with 21 bases between the two germline ends. Germline-derived CDR1 and CDR2 are MGHRA and YSYEKL.

For this clone: A much larger clone differs from this one at a single base, so this may be a read error. The sample carries other DNA sequences with the same CDR3. The V and J genes are TRBV7-9 and TRBJ1-1; D remains ambiguous. Per germline, CDR1 SEHNR and CDR2 FQNEAQ (reference sequence). With 4 bases removed from V and 2 bases from J, the gap between germline ends came to 2 bases. The CDR3 has 11 residues. CDR3 nucleotides: TGTGCCAGCAGCTCCAACACTGAAGCTTTCTTT. It encodes CASSSNTEAFF.

Comment on this clone: This same CDR3 is encoded by further DNA sequences in the sample. The chain uses TRBV7-9 and TRBJ2-5; 10 nucleotides match TRBD1. CDR1 and CDR2 from the germline V gene are SEHNR and FQNEAQ (reference sequence). The CDR3 has 15 residues. The V and J ends lost 5 bases and 2 bases, in that order; junction bases with no gene match: 5. The CDR3 sequence: CASSPWDRGQETQYF. CDR3 nucleotide sequence: TGTGCCAGCAGCCCTTGGGACAGGGGACAAGAGACCCAGTACTTC.

This clone appeared a single time. Other nucleotide sequences from this sample produce the same CDR3. The rearrangement links TRBV6-6 to TRBJ1-5; a weak D match, TRBD1 (6 bases). Trimming shortened V by 3 bases and J by 5 bases, and 8 bases separated the two germline ends. CDR3 length: 13 residues. The germline gives CDR1 MNHNY, CDR2 SVGAGI (reference sequence). CDR3 in DNA: TGTGCCAGCAGTTATCCAGGGGATCAGCCCCAGCATTTT. Protein product: CASSYPGDQPQHF.

V and J are TRBV19 and TRBJ2-7; D is ambiguous. Germline-derived CDR1 and CDR2 are LNHDA and SQIVND (reference sequence). The CDR3 is 14 amino acids. V was pared by 3 bases and J by 2 bases, with 11 bases between. Written as DNA, the CDR3 is TGTGCCAGTAGTATGGGCAGTCCTGCCTACGAGCAGTACTTC. This sequence encodes CASSMGSPAYEQYF.

This clone showed up just a few times. V usage is TRBV27 and J usage is TRBJ1-5; D unclear. V was pared by 3 bases and J by 1 base, with 7 bases between. Germline assignment: CDR1 MNHEY and CDR2 SMNVEV (reference sequence). The CDR3 sequence is 14 residues long. DNA of the CDR3: TGTGCCAGCAGTTTCGGGAGGAGCAATCAGCCCCAGCATTTT. Protein: CASSFGRSNQPQHF.

Concerning this clone itself: Other nucleotide sequences from this sample produce the same CDR3. The chain links TRBV14 to TRBJ2-5; D remains ambiguous. Germline CDR1 and CDR2: SGHDN and FVKESK. Trimming took off 1 base at V and 4 bases at J, with 7 bases between the two ends. CDR3 length: 13 residues. The CDR3 protein is CASSQALGETQYF. The DNA of the CDR3 is TGTGCCAGCAGCCAAGCGCTGGGAGAGACCCAGTACTTC.

This clone was counted once. The J gene is TRBJ2-7, the V gene TRBV7-2, with 7 bases identical to TRBD2. With 5 bases clipped from V and 4 bases from J, the junction kept 11 bases outside the gene matches. The V gene's germline CDR1 is SGHTA and CDR2 FQGNSA. The CDR3 sequence is 15 residues long. In DNA form, the CDR3 reads TGTGCCAGCAGCGGGAATACCGGGGAGGGGTACGAGCAGTACTTC. It codes for CASSGNTGEGYEQYF.

The rearrangement uses TRBV15 and TRBJ1-5, with TRBD1 identical over 10 bases. Germline lookup yields CDR1 LNHNV and CDR2 YYDKDF (reference sequence). The CDR3 spans 16 residues. Trimming removed 6 bases from V and 2 bases from J; junction bases left unmatched: 7. The CDR3 bases are TGTGCCACCAGACAAGACAGGGGGCCTGGCAATCAGCCCCAGCATTTT. This encodes CATRQDRGPGNQPQHF.

The chain combines TRBV12-5 with TRBJ2-7; D unresolved. V dropped 4 bases and J dropped 2 bases, with 9 bases sitting between them. The CDR3 runs to 13 residues. Looked up from germline, CDR1 is LGHNT and CDR2 is FRNRAP. The chain's CDR3 is CASGSQETYEQYF. The CDR3 coding sequence is TGTGCTAGTGGTTCCCAGGAAACCTACGAGCAGTACTTC.

The rearrangement uses TRBV7-9 and TRBJ1-5; D is ambiguous. CDR1 is SEHNR, CDR2 FQNEAQ, per germline (reference sequence). The CDR3 has 14 residues. V shed 3 bases and J shed 0 bases, with 6 bases lying between them. This CDR3 is CASSFDHSNQPQHF. CDR3 bases: TGTGCCAGCAGCTTTGACCATAGCAATCAGCCCCAGCATTTT.